These T cell receptor beta chains were read from a single sample in a study of control samples from healthy donors and cancer patients. TCRdb's table, derived via immunoSEQ multiplex PCR, lists solely in-frame clones and lacks some. The data show 150,000 or so clones, 70% to 90% seen once. Sequenced material: blood. Receptors were obtained from a man younger than 40 in good health. Both conserved end residues are part of each CDR3. Each record gives: J gene, D gene, V gene, CDR3 length, clone size, CDR3 DNA, CDR3 protein. The D gene is left open where the match is weak. Clone sizes are given selectively: once, few, many, or a class where the clone is expanded.

J gene: TRBJ2-1; D gene: -; V gene: TRBV7-2; CDR3 length: 13; clone size: -; CDR3 DNA: TGTGCCAGCTGCCGAGGGGCATACAATGAGCAGTTCTTC; CDR3 protein: CASCRGAYNEQFF
J gene: TRBJ2-3; D gene: TRBD2; V gene: TRBV5-4; CDR3 length: 16; clone size: -; CDR3 DNA: TGTGCCAGCAGACGACAGCTAGCGGGGACTCAAGATACGCAGTATTTT; CDR3 protein: CASRRQLAGTQDTQYF
J gene: TRBJ2-4; D gene: TRBD2; V gene: TRBV28; CDR3 length: 16; clone size: -; CDR3 DNA: TGTGCCAGCAGTTTCCTCACTAGCGCTGCCAAAAACATTCAGTACTTC; CDR3 protein: CASSFLTSAAKNIQYF
J gene: TRBJ1-6; D gene: TRBD1; V gene: TRBV5-4; CDR3 length: 15; clone size: -; CDR3 DNA: TGTGCCAGCAGCTTGGGGACAGGTCATAATTCACCCCTCCACTTT; CDR3 protein: CASSLGTGHNSPLHF
J gene: TRBJ1-1; D gene: -; V gene: TRBV6-5; CDR3 length: 13; clone size: -; CDR3 DNA: TGTGCCAGCAGTCTCACATCGAGAACTGAAGCTTTCTTT; CDR3 protein: CASSLTSRTEAFF
J gene: TRBJ2-2; D gene: -; V gene: TRBV5-6; CDR3 length: 16; clone size: -; CDR3 DNA: TGTGCCAGCAGCTTAGTAGGCAGGGGGAACACCGGGGAGCTGTTTTTT; CDR3 protein: CASSLVGRGNTGELFF
J gene: TRBJ2-2; D gene: TRBD2; V gene: TRBV15; CDR3 length: 17; clone size: -; CDR3 DNA: TGTGCCACCAGCAGAGATTTGAGCGGGAGTATAGCCGGGGAGCTGTTTTTT; CDR3 protein: CATSRDLSGSIAGELFF
J gene: TRBJ1-4; D gene: TRBD1; V gene: TRBV5-1; CDR3 length: 14; clone size: -; CDR3 DNA: TGCGCCAGCAGCTTACAGGGGGCTAATGAAAAACTGTTTTTT; CDR3 protein: CASSLQGANEKLFF
J gene: TRBJ1-1; D gene: -; V gene: TRBV27; CDR3 length: 14; clone size: -; CDR3 DNA: TGTGCCAGCAGCCGAACTTTGGGGAACACTGAAGCTTTCTTT; CDR3 protein: CASSRTLGNTEAFF
J gene: TRBJ1-5; D gene: -; V gene: TRBV28; CDR3 length: 14; clone size: -; CDR3 DNA: TGTGCCAGCAGTTTTGTCAGGGCTAATCAGCCCCAGCATTTT; CDR3 protein: CASSFVRANQPQHF
J gene: TRBJ1-5; D gene: -; V gene: TRBV3-1/TRBV3-2; CDR3 length: 15; clone size: -; CDR3 DNA: TGTGCCAGCAGCCAGACCTGGGACAGCAATCAGCCCCAGCATTTT; CDR3 protein: CASSQTWDSNQPQHF
J gene: TRBJ2-5; D gene: -; V gene: TRBV24-1; CDR3 length: 16; clone size: -; CDR3 DNA: TGTGCCACCAGTGATCCGTCTGAAAGACAGCAAGAGACCCAGTACTTC; CDR3 protein: CATSDPSERQQETQYF
J gene: TRBJ1-1; D gene: -; V gene: TRBV6-5; CDR3 length: 13; clone size: -; CDR3 DNA: TGTGCCAGCAGTTACCTTCGAGGAACTGAAGCTTTCTTT; CDR3 protein: CASSYLRGTEAFF
J gene: TRBJ1-3; D gene: -; V gene: TRBV3-1/TRBV3-2; CDR3 length: 15; clone size: once; CDR3 DNA: TGTGCCAGCAGCCCCCTCAGGCTGACGGGGAACACCATATATTTT; CDR3 protein: CASSPLRLTGNTIYF
J gene: TRBJ2-3; D gene: TRBD2; V gene: TRBV24-1; CDR3 length: 14; clone size: -; CDR3 DNA: TGTGCCACCAGTGGGACTAGCGGGCGTGATACGCAGTATTTT; CDR3 protein: CATSGTSGRDTQYF
J gene: TRBJ1-1; D gene: -; V gene: TRBV28; CDR3 length: 17; clone size: -; CDR3 DNA: TGTGCCAGCAGTGGAAGTGAAGGATTCTCAATGAACACTGAAGCTTTCTTT; CDR3 protein: CASSGSEGFSMNTEAFF
J gene: TRBJ1-1; D gene: -; V gene: TRBV5-6; CDR3 length: 14; clone size: -; CDR3 DNA: TGTGCCAGCAGCTTTCTGGCAGGAAACACTGAAGCTTTCTTT; CDR3 protein: CASSFLAGNTEAFF
J gene: TRBJ2-7; D gene: -; V gene: TRBV20-1; CDR3 length: 11; clone size: -; CDR3 DNA: TGCAGTGCTAGAGATTATTGGGAGCAGTACTTC; CDR3 protein: CSARDYWEQYF
J gene: TRBJ1-1; D gene: -; V gene: TRBV11-2; CDR3 length: 14; clone size: once; CDR3 DNA: TGTGCCAGCAGCACCCCGACAGATAACACTGAAGCTTTCTTT; CDR3 protein: CASSTPTDNTEAFF
J gene: TRBJ1-1; D gene: -; V gene: TRBV6-6; CDR3 length: 14; clone size: once; CDR3 DNA: TGTGCCAGCAGTCTGAACAGGGTCTACACTGAAGCTTTCTTT; CDR3 protein: CASSLNRVYTEAFF
J gene: TRBJ1-6; D gene: TRBD1; V gene: TRBV28; CDR3 length: 17; clone size: -; CDR3 DNA: TGTGCCAGCAGTTTAGTTGGGACAGGGGGCGCAGGGTCACCCCTCCACTTT; CDR3 protein: CASSLVGTGGAGSPLHF
J gene: TRBJ2-1; D gene: TRBD2; V gene: TRBV11-2; CDR3 length: 17; clone size: once; CDR3 DNA: TGTGCCAGCACTCTCCCCCCAGGAGCGGGGGGTAGCTATGAGCAGTTCTTC; CDR3 protein: CASTLPPGAGGSYEQFF
J gene: TRBJ2-3; D gene: -; V gene: TRBV4-2; CDR3 length: 17; clone size: -; CDR3 DNA: TGTGCCAGCAGCCAAGAAGGGTCGGGAGAGCCCACAGATACGCAGTATTTT; CDR3 protein: CASSQEGSGEPTDTQYF
J gene: TRBJ2-1; D gene: TRBD2; V gene: TRBV11-2; CDR3 length: 16; clone size: -; CDR3 DNA: TGTGCCAGCAGCTTAGATATAGGACTAGGTATCGATGAGCAGTTCTTC; CDR3 protein: CASSLDIGLGIDEQFF
J gene: TRBJ1-2; D gene: -; V gene: TRBV19; CDR3 length: 16; clone size: -; CDR3 DNA: TGTGCCAGTAGTATAGGGCGGGACGGATATATGGCTACACCGTTCTTC; CDR3 protein: CASSIGRDGYMATPFF
J gene: TRBJ2-4; D gene: -; V gene: TRBV19; CDR3 length: 13; clone size: -; CDR3 DNA: TGTGCCAGTATCCTAGTGGGGGAGAACATTCAGTACTTC; CDR3 protein: CASILVGENIQYF
J gene: TRBJ2-7; D gene: TRBD1; V gene: TRBV6-5; CDR3 length: 13; clone size: -; CDR3 DNA: TGTGCCAGCAGTCCCGGGACAGCTTACGAGCAGTACTTC; CDR3 protein: CASSPGTAYEQYF
J gene: TRBJ2-1; D gene: -; V gene: TRBV18; CDR3 length: 13; clone size: -; CDR3 DNA: TGTGCCAGCTCACCACCCACGACAAATGGGCAGTTCTTC; CDR3 protein: CASSPPTTNGQFF
J gene: TRBJ2-3; D gene: -; V gene: TRBV5-1; CDR3 length: 14; clone size: -; CDR3 DNA: TGCGCCAGCACCATCGGACAGCGCACAGATACGCAGTATTTT; CDR3 protein: CASTIGQRTDTQYF
J gene: TRBJ2-2; D gene: -; V gene: TRBV29-1; CDR3 length: 18; clone size: -; CDR3 DNA: TGCAGCGTTGAAGCCGTAGACGGGTCTTTTACGAACACCGGGGAGCTGTTTTTT; CDR3 protein: CSVEAVDGSFTNTGELFF
J gene: TRBJ2-2; D gene: -; V gene: TRBV30; CDR3 length: 12; clone size: -; CDR3 DNA: TGTGCATGGACGCTTAACACCGGGGAGCTGTTTTTT; CDR3 protein: CAWTLNTGELFF
J gene: TRBJ1-3; D gene: -; V gene: TRBV6-1; CDR3 length: 15; clone size: -; CDR3 DNA: TGTGCCAGCAGTGAAGGTGGCTTAGGTGGAAACACCATATATTTT; CDR3 protein: CASSEGGLGGNTIYF
J gene: TRBJ2-3; D gene: TRBD2; V gene: TRBV5-4; CDR3 length: 17; clone size: -; CDR3 DNA: TGTGCCAGCAGCGCCGGACTAGCGGGGGACTTCACAGATACGCAGTATTTT; CDR3 protein: CASSAGLAGDFTDTQYF
J gene: TRBJ1-1; D gene: -; V gene: TRBV7-9; CDR3 length: 9; clone size: -; CDR3 DNA: TGTGTATTGAGGGCTGGCGCTTTCTTT; CDR3 protein: CVLRAGAFF
J gene: TRBJ2-7; D gene: -; V gene: TRBV27; CDR3 length: 15; clone size: few; CDR3 DNA: TGTGCCAGCAGTTTATCTTCGGGTTACTCCTACGAGCAGTACTTC; CDR3 protein: CASSLSSGYSYEQYF
J gene: TRBJ1-1; D gene: -; V gene: TRBV6-5; CDR3 length: 12; clone size: -; CDR3 DNA: TGTGCCAGCAGCCGGACCCCGAGGGAAGCTTTCTTT; CDR3 protein: CASSRTPREAFF
J gene: TRBJ1-3; D gene: TRBD1; V gene: TRBV4-3; CDR3 length: 17; clone size: -; CDR3 DNA: TGCGCCAGCAGCCGGACAGGGGCCGCTAACTCTGGAAACACCATATATTTT; CDR3 protein: CASSRTGAANSGNTIYF
J gene: TRBJ1-1; D gene: -; V gene: TRBV7-9; CDR3 length: 14; clone size: once; CDR3 DNA: TGTGCCAGCAGCGCCCAGATGGAGCGTACTGAAGCTTTCTTT; CDR3 protein: CASSAQMERTEAFF
J gene: TRBJ2-6; D gene: TRBD1; V gene: TRBV4-3; CDR3 length: 15; clone size: few; CDR3 DNA: TGCGCCAGCAGCCCCGACAGGGGTGGGGCCAACGTCCTGACTTTC; CDR3 protein: CASSPDRGGANVLTF
J gene: TRBJ1-4; D gene: TRBD1; V gene: TRBV5-1; CDR3 length: 14; clone size: -; CDR3 DNA: TGCGCCAGCAGCGAGGGACAGGGAGGAGAAAAACTGTTTTTT; CDR3 protein: CASSEGQGGEKLFF
J gene: TRBJ2-5; D gene: -; V gene: TRBV5-6; CDR3 length: 14; clone size: -; CDR3 DNA: TGTGCCAGCAACAGTCCAGGCGGGGCAGAGACCCAGTACTTC; CDR3 protein: CASNSPGGAETQYF
J gene: TRBJ1-2; D gene: -; V gene: TRBV7-9; CDR3 length: 14; clone size: -; CDR3 DNA: TGTGCCAGCAGCTTATTGCAGTCTAACTATGGCTACACCTTC; CDR3 protein: CASSLLQSNYGYTF
J gene: TRBJ1-2; D gene: -; V gene: TRBV28; CDR3 length: 12; clone size: -; CDR3 DNA: TGTGCCAGCAGTCCAAACTACTCAAATAGGATCTTC; CDR3 protein: CASSPNYSNRIF
J gene: TRBJ2-7; D gene: -; V gene: TRBV7-9; CDR3 length: 15; clone size: -; CDR3 DNA: TGTGCCAGCAGCTCAAGAGGGGCCGTCTTTTACGAGCAGTACTTC; CDR3 protein: CASSSRGAVFYEQYF